This T cell receptor beta chain was observed in a study of blood T cells in healthy people across ages. There are 12 residues in the CDR3. From germline, CDR1 is DFQATT and CDR2 SNEGSKA (reference sequence). Notes on the study in general: A strong correlation was found between TCR beta diversity and the percentage of naive T cells.

A word on this clonotype: Its specificity is unknown.

With a J-beta primer mix and a sample-barcoded 5' primer, a second PCR ran about 7 to 12 cycles. TCRdb redid the calling of the 5' RACE reads with MiXCR, one entry per CDR3 protein. The sample consists of about 1.4 million distinct CDR3 sequences, approximately 59% of them appearing once. Sequences were obtained from blood. J is TRBJ1-2 and V is TRBV20-1, with a tentative D call TRBD1 (5 bases). This TCR was recovered from a young man in good health. The CDR3 is CSPGGGNYGYTF. In DNA, the CDR3 is TGCAGCCCCGGGGGGGGAAACTATGGCTACACCTTC.